The 14 T cell receptor beta chains listed next were all sequenced from one sample in a study of Ad26.COV2.S vaccination and SARS-CoV-2 variants. Produced via immunoSEQ multiplex PCR; TCRdb's table is partial and in-frame only. The table lists hundreds of thousands of clones, around 92% of them singletons. Treatment defined: around 19 received Ad26.COV2.S at low or high dose, single or two shots; several received placebo; per-sample allocation not given. Sampling was done on day 63 after the first vaccine or placebo injection. The sample in question was peripheral blood, obtained in a trial of Ad26.COV2.S vaccine versus placebo. The receptors derive from a person between 18 and 60 years old who received the Ad26.COV2.S COVID-19 vaccine or a placebo.

The chain employs TRBV30 and TRBJ2-2, with D tentatively TRBD1 (6 bases). Germline V gene data show CDR1 as GTSNPN and CDR2 as SVGIG (reference sequence). This CDR3 has 12 residues. Trimming cost V 8 bases and J 5 bases, with 12 bases left between them. The CDR3 loop reads CAKGQETGELFF. The CDR3 DNA follows: TGTGCCAAGGGACAAGAGACCGGGGAGCTGTTTTTT.

V is TRBV5-4 and J is TRBJ2-7; the D is unclear. In germline, CDR1 is SGHNT, CDR2 YYREEE (reference sequence). V was cut by 5 bases and J by 0 bases, with 15 bases left in between. The CDR3 covers 15 residues. Here the CDR3 DNA reads TGTGCCAGCAGGGATTCCACGTGGGACTCCTACGAGCAGTACTTC. Protein: CASRDSTWDSYEQYF.

The V call is TRBV7-9, the J call TRBJ1-2; D is unclear. The CDR3 runs 11 residues. Germline CDR1 reads SEHNR; CDR2 reads FQNEAQ (reference sequence). Trimming took 1 base from V and 6 from J, leaving 3 bases between them. The CDR3 nucleotides are TGTGCCAGCAGCTTAGGGAATGGCTACACCTTC. Protein sequence: CASSLGNGYTF.

The J gene is TRBJ2-2, the V gene TRBV30, with TRBD1 identical over 8 bases. Germline trimming cut 3 bases from V and 6 bases from J; bases unmatched to any gene: 3. This CDR3 is 13 amino acids long. CDR1 is GTSNPN and CDR2 is SVGIG in the germline V gene (reference sequence). CDR3 sequence (DNA): TGTGCCTGGAGCCGACAGGGGCCCGGGGAGCTGTTTTTT. Its protein product is CAWSRQGPGELFF. The full variable domain, with the rest looked up from reference TRBV30 and TRBJ2-2, is SQTIHQWPATLVQPVGSPLSLECTVEGTSNPNLYWYRQAAGRGLQLLFYSVGIGQISSEVPQNLSASRPQDRQFILSSKKLLLSDSGFYLCAWSRQGPGELFFGEGSRLTVL.

The chain joins TRBV19 to TRBJ2-3; TRBD1 agrees at 7 bases. Germline CDR1 reads LNHDA; CDR2 reads SQIVND (reference sequence). This CDR3 comprises 15 residues. Trimming took 3 bases from V and 0 from J; bases not matched to a gene: 3. The CDR3 sequence is CASSMDRLSTDTQYF. The CDR3 DNA is TGTGCCAGTAGTATGGACAGGCTTAGCACAGATACGCAGTATTTT. The full variable domain, its missing parts supplied by reference TRBV19 and TRBJ2-3, is DGGITQSPKYLFRKEGQNVTLSCEQNLNHDAMYWYRQDPGQGLRLIYYSQIVNDFQKGDIAEGYSVSREKKESFPLTVTSAQKNPTAFYLCASSMDRLSTDTQYFGPGTRLTVL.

The chain employs TRBV30 and TRBJ1-1; D not resolved. CDR1 and CDR2 (germline): GTSNPN, SVGIG (reference sequence). The CDR3 has 14 residues. Trimming removed 4 bases from V and 5 bases from J, with 17 bases in between. The CDR3 bases are TGTGCCTGGAACCCTTTGGACGGTGGGACTGAAGCTTTCTTT. As protein: CAWNPLDGGTEAFF. Full variable domain (rest looked up from reference TRBV30 and TRBJ1-1): SQTIHQWPATLVQPVGSPLSLECTVEGTSNPNLYWYRQAAGRGLQLLFYSVGIGQISSEVPQNLSASRPQDRQFILSSKKLLLSDSGFYLCAWNPLDGGTEAFFGQGTRLTVV.

The chain recombines TRBV6-5 with TRBJ1-1; D not resolved. Germline values: CDR1 MNHEY, CDR2 SVGAGI. V lost 6 bases and J lost 5, with 13 bases in between. CDR3 length: 13 residues. CDR3 coding DNA: TGTGCCAGCAGGGCGTCCGGAGGAACTGAAGCTTTCTTT. This translates into CASRASGGTEAFF.

The chain uses TRBV5-1 and TRBJ2-1, with 9 bases fitting TRBD1. The trim removed 4 bases at V and 5 bases at J, leaving 4 bases unmatched. This CDR3 region has 14 residues. Per the germline V gene, CDR1 is SGHRS and CDR2 is YFSETQ. CDR3 loop: CASSEDRGNNEQFF. In DNA form, the CDR3 reads TGCGCCAGCAGCGAGGACAGGGGCAACAATGAGCAGTTCTTC.

This clone was recorded a few times. The V and J genes are TRBV29-1 and TRBJ1-2, with a weak D call TRBD1 (5 bases). The CDR3 has 13 residues. V was pared by 5 bases and J by 4 bases, with 14 bases between. The V gene's germline CDR1 is SQVTM and CDR2 ANQGSEA. The chain's CDR3 is CSVPNQGGYGYTF. CDR3 nucleotide sequence: TGCAGCGTTCCGAACCAGGGTGGCTATGGCTACACCTTC.

The chain carries TRBV11-2 and TRBJ2-1; 8 bases are a match to TRBD2. The length of the CDR3 is 15 residues. V lost 4 bases, J lost 2 bases, and 4 bases stayed unmatched. Germline V lookup: CDR1 SGHAT, CDR2 FQNNGV. CDR3 sequence reads: CASSSVLAAYNEQFF. The CDR3 region has the DNA TGTGCCAGCAGCTCCGTACTAGCGGCCTACAATGAGCAGTTCTTC.

As DNA, the CDR3 is TGTGCCACCACGACAGGGTACGGGGAAAAACTGTTTTTT. Translating it yields CATTTGYGEKLFF. The chain couples TRBV15 to TRBJ1-4, with TRBD1 identical over 7 bases. From germline, CDR1 is LNHNV and CDR2 YYDKDF (reference sequence). The length of the CDR3 is 13 residues. Trimming cost V 7 bases and J 8 bases; bases outside gene matches: 7.

The V call is TRBV6-5, the J call TRBJ2-7; 14 bases align to TRBD2. This CDR3 comprises 15 residues. Germline V gene lookup returns CDR1 MNHEY and CDR2 SVGAGI. With V trimmed by 6 bases and J by 5 bases, 6 bases remained unmatched. The CDR3 protein is CASSSGTSGRNEQYF. The CDR3 DNA reads as TGTGCCAGCAGCTCGGGGACTAGCGGGAGAAACGAGCAGTACTTC.

The gene calls are TRBV7-2 and TRBJ2-7; D remains unclear. This CDR3 is built from 14 residues. Germline values: CDR1 SGHTA, CDR2 FQGNSA. Trimming took 4 bases from V and 6 from J, leaving 16 bases between them. The chain's CDR3 is CASSSLFILSEQYF. CDR3 bases: TGTGCCAGCAGCTCCCTTTTCATTTTGTCCGAGCAGTACTTC.

V and J are TRBV5-8 and TRBJ1-2, with TRBD1 as a possible D gene (6 bases). The CDR3 extends over 16 amino acids. Germline V gene sequence: CDR1 SGHTS, CDR2 YDEGEE. Trimming left V 2 bases short and J 8 bases short, with 22 bases between. This CDR3 is CASSFIVGGPNGGYTF. CDR3 nucleotides: TGTGCCAGCAGCTTCATCGTCGGGGGGCCCAATGGCGGCTACACCTTC.